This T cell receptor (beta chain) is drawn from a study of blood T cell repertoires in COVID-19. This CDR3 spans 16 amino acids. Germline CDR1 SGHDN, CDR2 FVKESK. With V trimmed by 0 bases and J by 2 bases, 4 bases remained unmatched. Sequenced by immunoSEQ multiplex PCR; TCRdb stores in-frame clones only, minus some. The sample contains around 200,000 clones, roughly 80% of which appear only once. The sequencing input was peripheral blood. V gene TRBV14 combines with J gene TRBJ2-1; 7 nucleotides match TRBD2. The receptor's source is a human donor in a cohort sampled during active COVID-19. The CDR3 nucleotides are TGTGCCAGCAGCCAAGATTTCGGGAGGCCCTACAATGAGCAGTTCTTC. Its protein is CASSQDFGRPYNEQFF.